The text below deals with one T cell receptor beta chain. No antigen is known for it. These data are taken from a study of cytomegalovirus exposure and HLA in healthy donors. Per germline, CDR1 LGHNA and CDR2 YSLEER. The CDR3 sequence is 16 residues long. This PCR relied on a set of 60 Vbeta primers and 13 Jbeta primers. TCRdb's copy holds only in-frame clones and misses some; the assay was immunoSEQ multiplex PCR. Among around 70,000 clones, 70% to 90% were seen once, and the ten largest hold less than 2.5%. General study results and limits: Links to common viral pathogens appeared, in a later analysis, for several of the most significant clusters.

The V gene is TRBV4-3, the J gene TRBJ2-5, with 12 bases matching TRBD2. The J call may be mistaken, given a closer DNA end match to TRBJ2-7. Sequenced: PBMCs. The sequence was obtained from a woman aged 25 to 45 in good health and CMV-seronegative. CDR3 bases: TGCGCCAGCAGCCAAACGACTAGCGGGAGTGGATACGAGCAGTACTTC. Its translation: CASSQTTSGSGYEQYF.